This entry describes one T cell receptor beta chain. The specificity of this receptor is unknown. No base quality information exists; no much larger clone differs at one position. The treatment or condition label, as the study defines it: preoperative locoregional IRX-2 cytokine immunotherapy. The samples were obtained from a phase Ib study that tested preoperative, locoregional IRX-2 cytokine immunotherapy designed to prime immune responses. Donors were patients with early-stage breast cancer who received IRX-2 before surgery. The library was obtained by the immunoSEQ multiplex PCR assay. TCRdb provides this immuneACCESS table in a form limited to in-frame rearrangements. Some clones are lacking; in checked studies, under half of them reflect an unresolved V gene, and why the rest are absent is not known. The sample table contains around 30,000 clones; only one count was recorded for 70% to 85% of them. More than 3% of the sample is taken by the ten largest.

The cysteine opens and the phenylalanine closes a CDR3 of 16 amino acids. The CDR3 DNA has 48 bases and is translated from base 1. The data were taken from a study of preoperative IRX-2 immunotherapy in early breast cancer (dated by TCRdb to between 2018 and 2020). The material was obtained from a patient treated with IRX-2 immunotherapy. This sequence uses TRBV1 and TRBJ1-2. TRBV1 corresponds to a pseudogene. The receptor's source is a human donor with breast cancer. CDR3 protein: CASSQELGLSFYGYTF. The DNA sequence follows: TGCGCCAGCAGCCAAGAACTGGGACTGTCTTTCTATGGCTACACCTTC.